This T cell receptor (beta chain) was profiled in a study of blood T cells in healthy people across ages. V dropped 0 bases and J dropped 4 bases, with 15 bases sitting between them. CDR3 length equals 16 residues. Germline loops: CDR1 LNHNV, CDR2 YYDKDF (reference sequence). A note on this clonotype: The antigen is not known.

Sample-barcoded 5' priming and a J-beta primer mix drove a second PCR of roughly 6 to 12 cycles. Through a template-switch adaptor with 12 random nucleotides, each cDNA molecule received a tag. TCRdb reprocessed the 5' RACE reads with MiXCR, giving one entry per CDR3 protein. This sample has about 1.5 million distinct CDR3 sequences, with 35% to 45% found just once. Study-wide points: A roughly linear age-dependent decrease characterized TCR beta diversity per million T cells.

What was sequenced was blood. The origin of this receptor is a woman aged 18-35 years in good health. The chain combines TRBV15 with TRBJ1-2, with a possible D match to TRBD1 (5 bases). The CDR3 nucleotides read TGTGCCACCAGCAGAGATCCTGTGGGGCCGACCTATGGCTACACCTTC. Residues: CATSRDPVGPTYGYTF. The full variable domain, in which reference TRBV15 and TRBJ1-2 provide the parts outside the CDR3, is DAMVIQNPRYQVTQFGKPVTLSCSQTLNHNVMYWYQQKSSQAPKLLFHYYDKDFNNEADTPDNFQSRRPNTSFCFLDIRSPGLGDTAMYLCATSRDPVGPTYGYTFGSGTRLTVV.